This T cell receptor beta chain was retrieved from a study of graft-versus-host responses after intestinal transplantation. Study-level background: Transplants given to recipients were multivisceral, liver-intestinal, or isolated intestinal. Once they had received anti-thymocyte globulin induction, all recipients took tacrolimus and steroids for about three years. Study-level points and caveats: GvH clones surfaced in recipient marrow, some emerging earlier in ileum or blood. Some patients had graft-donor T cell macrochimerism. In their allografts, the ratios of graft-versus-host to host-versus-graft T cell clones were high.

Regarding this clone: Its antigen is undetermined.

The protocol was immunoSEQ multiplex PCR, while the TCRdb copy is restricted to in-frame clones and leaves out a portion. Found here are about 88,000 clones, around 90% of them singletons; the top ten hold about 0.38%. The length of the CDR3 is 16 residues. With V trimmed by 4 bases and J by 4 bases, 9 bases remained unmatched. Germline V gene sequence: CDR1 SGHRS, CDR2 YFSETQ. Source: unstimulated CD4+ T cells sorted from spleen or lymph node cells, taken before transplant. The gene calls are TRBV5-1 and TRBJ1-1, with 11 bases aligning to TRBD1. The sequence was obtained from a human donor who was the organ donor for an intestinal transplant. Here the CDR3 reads CASSPGQGAGFTEAFF. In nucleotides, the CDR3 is TGCGCCAGCAGCCCAGGACAGGGGGCCGGTTTCACTGAAGCTTTCTTT.